This TCR beta chain was captured by sequencing in a study of Ad26.COV2.S vaccination and SARS-CoV-2 variants. At the level of the study: Once, or twice with 56 days between doses, Ad26.COV2.S was given intramuscularly.

A word on this clone: Its target is not known.

Study-wide results and caveats: From the TCR breadth and depth analyses, total T cell responses may have been underestimated.

The assay was immunoSEQ multiplex PCR, and TCRdb's table has in-frame clones only and misses some. Of 290,000 or so clones listed, around 87% were seen once; the top ten hold 2.5% to 3.5%. Treatment: over 15 received Ad26.COV2.S at low or high dose, single or two shots; about 5 received placebo; per-sample allocation not given. The samples date from day 63 after the first vaccine or placebo injection. Sequencing was performed on peripheral blood, taken in a trial of Ad26.COV2.S vaccine versus placebo. The TCR was taken from a person between 18 and 60 years old who received the Ad26.COV2.S COVID-19 vaccine or a placebo.

The DNA of the CDR3 is TGTGCCAGCAGTTTAAATCAGATTCAGTACTTC. Its translation: CASSLNQIQYF. The chain employs TRBV12-3 or TRBV12-4 and TRBJ2-4; the D is unclear. There are 11 residues in the CDR3. The V end was cut by 2 bases, the J end by 10 bases, with 6 bases between.